This T cell receptor (beta chain) was profiled in a study of blood T cells in healthy people across ages. Sample-barcoded 5' priming and a J-beta primer mix drove a second PCR of roughly 6 to 12 cycles. Each CDR3 protein gets one entry after TCRdb re-called the 5' RACE reads with MiXCR. This sample yields around 2 million distinct CDR3 sequences, of which about 39% are seen a single time; roughly 23% belongs to the top ten. General study findings and limits: No conclusive comparison of naive versus antigen-experienced cells was possible with unsorted PBMCs. Naive T cell percentage showed a strong correlation with TCR beta diversity. Age brought a roughly linear fall in TCR beta diversity measured per million T cells.

Germline V CDR1 and CDR2: LGHNA, YNFKEQ. V was clipped by 1 base and J by 11 bases, with 20 bases between them. The CDR3 has 15 amino acids. Turning to this clonotype: The antigen remains undetermined.

The specimen was blood. V gene TRBV4-2 combines with J gene TRBJ2-5; tentatively, D is TRBD1 or TRBD2 (6 bases each). The TCR originated in a human donor in good health. Here the CDR3 DNA reads TGTGCCAGCAGCCAAGTTCTGTCGAAGGGGGGCCAGCAGTACTTC. Translation: CASSQVLSKGGQQYF.